This T cell receptor beta chain was captured in a study of T cells in Graves' hyperthyroidism and ophthalmopathy. Amplification of TCR beta CDR3 regions was performed using RNA transcripts as template. The HTBI primer set served for first-round RT-PCR of the TCR CDR3. From the multiplex PCR reads, TCRdb called clonotypes with MiXCR, one entry per CDR3 protein. The repertoire holds under 400,000 distinct CDR3 sequences, with 15% to 20% as singletons. With 10 bases removed from V and 2 bases from J, the gap between germline ends came to 12 bases. CDR3 length equals 12 residues. Looked up from germline, CDR1 is MNHNS and CDR2 is SASEGT. This clonotype was counted ten times or more. Extraction of PBMCs used approximately 10 ml of fresh peripheral blood.

The TCR originated in a woman between 40 and 50 years old with Graves' ophthalmopathy. Sample: blood. V is TRBV6-1 and J is TRBJ2-7; either TRBD1 or TRBD2 may supply D (5 bases each). The CDR3 nucleotides are TGTGCCACCGGGACCCATGCCTACGAGCAGTACTTC. Amino acid sequence: CATGTHAYEQYF.